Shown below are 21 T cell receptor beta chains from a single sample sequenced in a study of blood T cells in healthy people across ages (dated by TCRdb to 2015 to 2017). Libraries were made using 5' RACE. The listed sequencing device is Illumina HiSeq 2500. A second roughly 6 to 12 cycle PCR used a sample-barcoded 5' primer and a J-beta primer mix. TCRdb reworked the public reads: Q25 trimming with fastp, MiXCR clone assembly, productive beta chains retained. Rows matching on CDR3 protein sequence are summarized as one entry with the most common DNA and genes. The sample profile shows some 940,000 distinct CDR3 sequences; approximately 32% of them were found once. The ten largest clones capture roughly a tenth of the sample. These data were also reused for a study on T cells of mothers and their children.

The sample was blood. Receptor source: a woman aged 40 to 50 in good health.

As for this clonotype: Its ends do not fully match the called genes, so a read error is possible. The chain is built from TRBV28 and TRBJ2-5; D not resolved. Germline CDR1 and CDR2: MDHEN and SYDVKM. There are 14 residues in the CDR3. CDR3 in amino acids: CAGSTTAHQETQYF. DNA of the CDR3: TGTGCCGGCAGCACAACAGCGCACCAAGAGACCCAGTACTTC.

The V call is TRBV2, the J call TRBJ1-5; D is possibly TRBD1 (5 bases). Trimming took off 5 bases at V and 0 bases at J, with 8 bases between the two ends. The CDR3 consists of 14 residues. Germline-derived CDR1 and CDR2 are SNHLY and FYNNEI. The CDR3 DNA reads TGTGCCAGCAGTCAACAGGTTAGCAATCAGCCCCAGCATTTT. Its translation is CASSQQVSNQPQHF.

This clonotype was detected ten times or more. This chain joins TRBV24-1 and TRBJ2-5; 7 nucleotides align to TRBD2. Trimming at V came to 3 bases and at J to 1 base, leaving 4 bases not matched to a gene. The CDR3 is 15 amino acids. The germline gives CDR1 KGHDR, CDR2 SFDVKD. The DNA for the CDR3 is TGTGCCACCAGTGATGGGGGGACTACCCAAGAGACCCAGTACTTC. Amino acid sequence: CATSDGGTTQETQYF.

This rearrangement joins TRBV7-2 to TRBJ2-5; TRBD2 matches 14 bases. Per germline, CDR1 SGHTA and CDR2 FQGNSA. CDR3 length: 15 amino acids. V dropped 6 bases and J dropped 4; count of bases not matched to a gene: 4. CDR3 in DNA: TGTACCAGCAGTAAAGGGACTAGCGGGGGAGAGACCCAGTACTTC. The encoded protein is CTSSKGTSGGETQYF.

The CDR3 DNA follows: TGTGCCAGCGGATTTCAGCCCCAGCATTTT. Translated: CASGFQPQHF. This chain joins TRBV6-5 and TRBJ1-5; D ambiguous. Trimming stripped 8 bases from V and 6 bases from J, with 5 bases between. CDR3 length: 10 amino acids. Per germline, CDR1 MNHEY and CDR2 SVGAGI.

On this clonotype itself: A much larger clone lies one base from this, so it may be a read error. The CDR3 sequence: CASRSTGNGRPQHF. The CDR3 region has the DNA TGTGCCAGCAGATCCACAGGGAACGGTCGGCCCCAGCATTTT. This chain joins TRBV6-2 or TRBV6-3 and TRBJ1-5, with D tentatively TRBD1 (6 bases). The CDR3 extends over 14 amino acids. Germline CDR1 reads MNHEY; CDR2 reads SVGEGT. Trimming pared 6 bases from V and 9 bases from J, leaving 18 bases between.

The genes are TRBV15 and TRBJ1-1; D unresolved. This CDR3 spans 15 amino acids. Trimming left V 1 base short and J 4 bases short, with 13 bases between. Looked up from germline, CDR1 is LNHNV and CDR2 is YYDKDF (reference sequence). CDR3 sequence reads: CATSRGTDWGTEAFF. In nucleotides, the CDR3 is TGTGCCACCAGCAGAGGAACGGACTGGGGCACTGAAGCTTTCTTT.

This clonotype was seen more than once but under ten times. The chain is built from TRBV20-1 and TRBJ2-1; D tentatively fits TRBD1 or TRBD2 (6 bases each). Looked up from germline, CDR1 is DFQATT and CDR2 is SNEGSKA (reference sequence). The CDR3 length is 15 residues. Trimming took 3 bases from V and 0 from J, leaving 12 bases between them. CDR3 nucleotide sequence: TGCAGTGCTAGCGGGGGCCCCTCCTCCTACAATGAGCAGTTCTTC. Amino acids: CSASGGPSSYNEQFF.

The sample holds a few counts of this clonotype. Written as DNA, the CDR3 is TGTGCCAGCAGCCCCCAAGGTGGTTCAGGAAACACCATATATTTT. It is translated as CASSPQGGSGNTIYF. V is TRBV7-3 and J is TRBJ1-3; D is unclear. The CDR3 totals 15 residues. CDR1 and CDR2 (germline): SGHTA, FQGTGA. Trimming removed 5 bases at V and 4 bases at J, with 15 bases between.

This CDR3 reads CASSQEVQASSYEQYF. CDR3 coding DNA: TGCGCCAGCAGCCAGGAGGTACAGGCGAGCTCCTACGAGCAGTACTTC. This chain links TRBV4-1 with TRBJ2-7, with D perhaps matching TRBD1 or TRBD2 (5 bases each). This CDR3 is 16 amino acids long. Between the trimmed V and J ends, which lost 3 bases and 0 bases, there was a span of 15 bases. Germline CDR1 MGHRA, CDR2 YSYEKL.

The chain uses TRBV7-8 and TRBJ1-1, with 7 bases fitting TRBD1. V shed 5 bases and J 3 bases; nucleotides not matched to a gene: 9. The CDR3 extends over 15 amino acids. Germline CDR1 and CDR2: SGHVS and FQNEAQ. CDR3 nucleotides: TGTGCCAGCAGCAAAATCGGGACAGAAGACACTGAAGCTTTCTTT. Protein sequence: CASSKIGTEDTEAFF.

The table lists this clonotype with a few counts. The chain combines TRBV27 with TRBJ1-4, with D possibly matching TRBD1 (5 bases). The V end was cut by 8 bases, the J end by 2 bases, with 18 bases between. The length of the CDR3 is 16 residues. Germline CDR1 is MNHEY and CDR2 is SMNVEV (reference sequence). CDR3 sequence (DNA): TGTGCCAGCCGCCCTAATCAGGGAAATACTAATGAAAAACTGTTTTTT. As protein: CASRPNQGNTNEKLFF. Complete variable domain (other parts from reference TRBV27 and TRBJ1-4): EAQVTQNPRYLITVTGKKLTVTCSQNMNHEYMSWYRQDPGLGLRQIYYSMNVEVTDKGDVPEGYKVSRKEKRNFPLILESPSPNQTSLYFCASRPNQGNTNEKLFFGSGTQLSVL.

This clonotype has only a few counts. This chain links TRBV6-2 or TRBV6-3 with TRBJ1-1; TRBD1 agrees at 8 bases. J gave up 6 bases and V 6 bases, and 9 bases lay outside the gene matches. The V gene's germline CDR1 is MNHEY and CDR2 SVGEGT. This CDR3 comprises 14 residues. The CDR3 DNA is TGTGCCAGCAGACGGACAGGGAGGAGCGCTGAAGCTTTCTTT. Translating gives CASRRTGRSAEAFF.

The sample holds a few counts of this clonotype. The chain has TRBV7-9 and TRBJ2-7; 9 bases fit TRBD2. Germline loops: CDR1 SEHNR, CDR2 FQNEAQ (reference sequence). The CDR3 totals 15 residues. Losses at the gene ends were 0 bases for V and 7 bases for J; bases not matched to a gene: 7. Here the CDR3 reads CASSLATSGRMEQYF. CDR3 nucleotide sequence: TGTGCCAGCAGCTTAGCGACTAGCGGTCGTATGGAGCAGTACTTC. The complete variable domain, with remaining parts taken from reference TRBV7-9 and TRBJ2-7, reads DTGVSQNPRHKITKRGQNVTFRCDPISEHNRLYWYRQTLGQGPEFLTYFQNEAQLEKSRLLSDRFSAERPKGSFSTLEIQRTEQGDSAMYLCASSLATSGRMEQYFGPGTRLTVT.

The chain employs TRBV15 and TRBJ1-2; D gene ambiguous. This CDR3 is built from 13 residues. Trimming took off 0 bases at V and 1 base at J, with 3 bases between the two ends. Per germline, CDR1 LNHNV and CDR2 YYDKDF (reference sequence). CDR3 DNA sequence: TGTGCCACCAGCAGAGAGGGTAACTATGGCTACACCTTC. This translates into CATSREGNYGYTF.

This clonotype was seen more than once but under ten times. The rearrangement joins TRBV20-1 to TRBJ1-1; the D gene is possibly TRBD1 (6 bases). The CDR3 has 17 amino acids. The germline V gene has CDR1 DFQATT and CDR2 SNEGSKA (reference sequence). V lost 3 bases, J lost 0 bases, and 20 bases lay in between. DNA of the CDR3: TGCAGTGCTAGCTGGAAAACAGGGATAAGTATGAACACTGAAGCTTTCTTT. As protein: CSASWKTGISMNTEAFF.

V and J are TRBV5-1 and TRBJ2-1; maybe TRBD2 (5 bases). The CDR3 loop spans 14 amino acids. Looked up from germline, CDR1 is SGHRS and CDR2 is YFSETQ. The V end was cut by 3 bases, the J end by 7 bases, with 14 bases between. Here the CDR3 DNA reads TGCGCCAGCAGCTCACAACTAGATACAAATGAGCAGTTCTTC. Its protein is CASSSQLDTNEQFF.

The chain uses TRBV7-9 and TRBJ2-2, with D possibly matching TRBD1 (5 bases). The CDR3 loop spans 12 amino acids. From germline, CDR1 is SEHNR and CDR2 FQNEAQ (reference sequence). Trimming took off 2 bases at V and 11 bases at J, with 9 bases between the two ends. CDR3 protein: CASSLPTDELFF. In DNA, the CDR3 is TGTGCCAGCAGCTTACCGACAGACGAGCTGTTTTTT. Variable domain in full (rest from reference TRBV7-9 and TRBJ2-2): DTGVSQNPRHKITKRGQNVTFRCDPISEHNRLYWYRQTLGQGPEFLTYFQNEAQLEKSRLLSDRFSAERPKGSFSTLEIQRTEQGDSAMYLCASSLPTDELFFGEGSRLTVL.

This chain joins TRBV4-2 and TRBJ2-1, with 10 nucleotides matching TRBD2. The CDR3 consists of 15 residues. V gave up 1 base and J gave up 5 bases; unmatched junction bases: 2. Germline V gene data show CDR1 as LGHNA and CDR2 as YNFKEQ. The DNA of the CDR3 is TGTGCCAGCAGCCAAGTAGCGGGGGGCCACAATGAGCAGTTCTTC. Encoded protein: CASSQVAGGHNEQFF.

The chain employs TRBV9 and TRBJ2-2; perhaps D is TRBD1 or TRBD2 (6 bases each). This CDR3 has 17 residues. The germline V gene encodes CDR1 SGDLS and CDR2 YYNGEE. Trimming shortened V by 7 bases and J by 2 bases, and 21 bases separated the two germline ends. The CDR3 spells CASGGRSGGINTGELFF. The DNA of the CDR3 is TGTGCCAGCGGAGGGAGGAGTGGGGGCATTAACACCGGGGAGCTGTTTTTT.

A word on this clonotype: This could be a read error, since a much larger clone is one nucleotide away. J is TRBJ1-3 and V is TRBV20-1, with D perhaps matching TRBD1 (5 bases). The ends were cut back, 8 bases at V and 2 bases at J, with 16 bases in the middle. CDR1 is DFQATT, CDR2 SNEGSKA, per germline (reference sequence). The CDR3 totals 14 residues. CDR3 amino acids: CSTIRGAAGNTIYF. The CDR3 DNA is TGCAGTACTATTCGTGGGGCGGCTGGAAACACCATATATTTT.